What follows describes a single T cell receptor beta chain. What it recognizes is unknown. This sample is part of a study of a mutant IDH1 vaccine in newly diagnosed glioma. Study background: An approximately 62% male, about 38% female split and a mean age of roughly 44 years characterized treated patients.

The repertoire was sequenced with immunoSEQ multiplex PCR; TCRdb's copy has only in-frame clones and lacks some. The sample holds 45,000 to 60,000 clones, more than 75% seen once. Time point of the sample: week 35, safety follow-up. A single vaccine dose contained 300 ug of mutant IDH1 20-mer peptide, and topical imiquimod was used with it. The germline V gene encodes CDR1 MNHNY and CDR2 SVGAGI (reference sequence). CDR3 length: 13 amino acids. Trimming removed 4 bases at V and 3 bases at J, with 6 bases between. The chain uses TRBV6-6 and TRBJ1-4, with unresolved D. The sequence came from a woman between 35 and 50 years old with glioma. This sample comprised PBMCs, obtained from a glioma patient whose treatment included an IDH1 peptide vaccine. CDR3 nucleotides: TGTGCCAGCAGTTTCAGGTCTAATGAAAAACTGTTTTTT. As protein: CASSFRSNEKLFF.